This entry concerns a single TCR beta chain. The CDR3 extends over 16 amino acids. CDR1 is SNHLY, CDR2 FYNNEI, per germline. The data belong to a study of preoperative IRX-2 immunotherapy in early breast cancer. Sequencing was performed with immunoSEQ multiplex PCR; in TCRdb, only in-frame clones are kept and a portion is missing. The sample holds fewer than 40,000 clones; about 95% are singletons and the top ten take roughly 6.5%. This sample's treatment: preoperative locoregional IRX-2 cytokine immunotherapy. Preoperative locoregional IRX-2 cytokine immunotherapy was tested in the phase Ib source study.

The material was obtained from a patient treated with IRX-2 immunotherapy. The genes are TRBV2 and TRBJ2-5; 9 nucleotides align to TRBD1. The J call may be incorrect, as the DNA end agrees better with TRBJ2-7. The clonotype originates from a human donor with breast cancer. CDR3 amino acids: CASSEARDRAYYEQYF. CDR3 nucleotide sequence: TGTGCCAGCAGTGAAGCCCGGGACAGGGCCTACTACGAGCAGTACTTC.